This T cell receptor beta chain was recorded in a study of blood T cell repertoires in COVID-19. The protocol was immunoSEQ multiplex PCR, while the TCRdb copy is restricted to in-frame clones and leaves out a portion. The table lists approximately 41,000 clones, around 90% of them singletons. Germline assignment: CDR1 MGHRA and CDR2 YSYEKL. The trim removed 5 bases at V and 9 bases at J, leaving 9 bases unmatched. The CDR3 is 15 amino acids. The material sequenced was peripheral blood. V gene TRBV4-1 combines with J gene TRBJ2-1; 11 bases align to TRBD2. The source of this sequence is a woman between 40 and 50 years old with acute or convalescent COVID-19. The CDR3 DNA follows: TGCGCCAGCAGCTTTGGGCTAGCGGGAGGCGGTGAGCAGTTCTTC. It is translated as CASSFGLAGGGEQFF.